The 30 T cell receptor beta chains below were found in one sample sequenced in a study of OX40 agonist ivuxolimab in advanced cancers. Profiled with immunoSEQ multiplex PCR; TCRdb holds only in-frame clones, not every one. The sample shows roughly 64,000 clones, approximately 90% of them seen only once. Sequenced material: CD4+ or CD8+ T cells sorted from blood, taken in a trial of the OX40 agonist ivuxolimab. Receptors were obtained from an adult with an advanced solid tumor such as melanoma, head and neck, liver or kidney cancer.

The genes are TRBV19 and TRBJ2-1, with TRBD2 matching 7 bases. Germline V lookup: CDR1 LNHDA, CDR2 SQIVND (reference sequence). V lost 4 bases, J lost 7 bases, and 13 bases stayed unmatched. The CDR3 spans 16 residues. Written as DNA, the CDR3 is TGTGCCAGTAGTAAAGTCGGTGCGGGAGTTCAGAATGAGCAGTTCTTC. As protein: CASSKVGAGVQNEQFF.

CDR3 DNA sequence: TGTGCCAGCACCCAGGCAGGGTTCGGAAACACCATATATTTT. It specifies CASTQAGFGNTIYF. The rearrangement joins TRBV6-5 to TRBJ1-3, with D possibly being TRBD1 (5 bases). The V and J ends lost 7 bases and 4 bases respectively, with 14 bases between them. This CDR3 region has 14 residues. Germline-derived CDR1 and CDR2 are MNHEY and SVGAGI.

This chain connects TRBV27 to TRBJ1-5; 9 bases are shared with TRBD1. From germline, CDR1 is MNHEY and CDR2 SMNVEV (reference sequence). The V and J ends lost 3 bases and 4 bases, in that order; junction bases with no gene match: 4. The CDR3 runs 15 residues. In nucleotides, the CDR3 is TGTGCCAGCAGTTTTCGTGGGACAGGGAATCAGCCCCAGCATTTT. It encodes CASSFRGTGNQPQHF.

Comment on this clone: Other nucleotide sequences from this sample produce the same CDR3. The chain's CDR3 is CASSLGSGGNQPQHF. As DNA, the CDR3 is TGCGCCAGCAGCTTGGGTTCAGGGGGGAATCAGCCCCAGCATTTT. The rearrangement uses TRBV5-1 and TRBJ1-5, with 7 bases lining up with TRBD1. Germline assignment: CDR1 SGHRS and CDR2 YFSETQ. J lost 4 bases, V lost 0 bases, and 4 bases had no gene match. This CDR3 is built from 15 residues.

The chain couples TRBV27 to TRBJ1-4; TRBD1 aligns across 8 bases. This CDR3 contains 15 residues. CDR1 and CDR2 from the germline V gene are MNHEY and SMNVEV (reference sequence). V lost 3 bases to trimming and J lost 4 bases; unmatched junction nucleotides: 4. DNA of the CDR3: TGTGCCAGCAGTTTCGGGACAGGCCGTAATGAAAAACTGTTTTTT. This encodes CASSFGTGRNEKLFF.

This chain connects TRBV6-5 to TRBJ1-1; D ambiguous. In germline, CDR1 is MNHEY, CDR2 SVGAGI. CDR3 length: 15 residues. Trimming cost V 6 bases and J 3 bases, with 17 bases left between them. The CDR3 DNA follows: TGTGCCAGCAGCCCCCATGGGGTCACGTACACTGAAGCTTTCTTT. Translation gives CASSPHGVTYTEAFF.

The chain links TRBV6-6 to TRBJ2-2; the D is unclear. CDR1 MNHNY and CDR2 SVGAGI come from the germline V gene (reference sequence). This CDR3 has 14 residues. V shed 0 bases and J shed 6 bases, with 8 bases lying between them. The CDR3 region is CASSYSILSGELFF. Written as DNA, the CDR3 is TGTGCCAGCAGTTACTCGATTCTATCCGGGGAGCTGTTTTTT.

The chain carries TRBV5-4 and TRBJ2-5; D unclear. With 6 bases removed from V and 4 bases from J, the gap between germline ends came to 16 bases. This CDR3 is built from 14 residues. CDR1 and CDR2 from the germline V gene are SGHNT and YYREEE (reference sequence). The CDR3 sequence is CASTMDPVGETQYF. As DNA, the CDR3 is TGTGCCAGCACTATGGACCCGGTGGGAGAGACCCAGTACTTC.

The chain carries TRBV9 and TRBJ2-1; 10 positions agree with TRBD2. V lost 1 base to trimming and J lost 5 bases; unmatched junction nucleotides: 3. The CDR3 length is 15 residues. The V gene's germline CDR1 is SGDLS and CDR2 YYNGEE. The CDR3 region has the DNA TGTGCCAGCAGCGTATTAGCGGGAGGACACAATGAGCAGTTCTTC. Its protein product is CASSVLAGGHNEQFF.

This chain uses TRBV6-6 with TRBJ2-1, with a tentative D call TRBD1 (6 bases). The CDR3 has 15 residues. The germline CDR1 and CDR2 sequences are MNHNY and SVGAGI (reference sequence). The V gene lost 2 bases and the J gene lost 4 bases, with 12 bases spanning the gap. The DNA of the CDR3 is TGTGCCAGCAGTTACGGACAGATAGAGTACAATGAGCAGTTCTTC. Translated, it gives CASSYGQIEYNEQFF.

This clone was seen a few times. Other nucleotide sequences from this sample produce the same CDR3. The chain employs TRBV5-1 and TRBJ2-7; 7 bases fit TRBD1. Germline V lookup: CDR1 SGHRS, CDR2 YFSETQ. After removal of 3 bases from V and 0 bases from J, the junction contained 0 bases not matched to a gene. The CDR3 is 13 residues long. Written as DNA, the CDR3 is TGCGCCAGCAGCTGGGACAGCTCCTACGAGCAGTACTTC. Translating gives CASSWDSSYEQYF.

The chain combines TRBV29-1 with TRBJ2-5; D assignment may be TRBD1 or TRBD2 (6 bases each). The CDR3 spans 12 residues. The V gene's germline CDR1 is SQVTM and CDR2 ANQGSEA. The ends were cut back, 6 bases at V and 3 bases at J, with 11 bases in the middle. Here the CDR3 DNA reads TGCAGCGTGGGGGGCAAAAAAGAGACCCAGTACTTC. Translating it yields CSVGGKKETQYF.

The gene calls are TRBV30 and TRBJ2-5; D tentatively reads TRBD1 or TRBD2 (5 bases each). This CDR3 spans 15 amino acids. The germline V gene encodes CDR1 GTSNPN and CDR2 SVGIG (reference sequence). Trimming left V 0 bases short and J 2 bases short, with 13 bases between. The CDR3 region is CAWSVRGPGQETQYF. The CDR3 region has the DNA TGTGCCTGGAGTGTACGGGGACCAGGTCAAGAGACCCAGTACTTC.

Here the CDR3 reads CSASEGEQFF. The CDR3 DNA reads TGCAGTGCTAGTGAGGGTGAGCAGTTCTTC. This sequence joins TRBV20-1 and TRBJ2-1; a possible D gene is TRBD2 (5 bases). The V gene lost 3 bases and the J gene lost 9 bases, with 6 bases spanning the gap. This CDR3 has 10 residues. Germline V gene sequence: CDR1 DFQATT, CDR2 SNEGSKA (reference sequence).

Here the CDR3 DNA reads TGTGCCAGTACCGGGACTAGCGGGTACCAAGAGACCCAGTACTTC. Amino acids: CASTGTSGYQETQYF. The chain carries TRBV19 and TRBJ2-5; 12 bases are shared with TRBD2. Germline CDR1 is LNHDA and CDR2 is SQIVND (reference sequence). The CDR3 runs to 15 residues. Trimming took 7 bases from V and 0 from J; bases not matched to a gene: 3.

The CDR3 nucleotides read TGTGCCAGTAGTATTTTCGGTTCCGGGGGGCAGGATGAGCAGTTCTTC. Amino acids: CASSIFGSGGQDEQFF. The V gene is TRBV19, the J gene TRBJ2-1; D is possibly TRBD2 (7 bases). Germline CDR1 is LNHDA and CDR2 is SQIVND (reference sequence). Trimming took off 3 bases at V and 8 bases at J, with 20 bases between the two ends. The length of the CDR3 is 16 residues.

In nucleotides, the CDR3 is TGTGCCAGCAGCTTTTCCTACAATGAGCAGTTCTTC. Its translation: CASSFSYNEQFF. This chain links TRBV7-9 with TRBJ2-1; D is ambiguous. V lost 3 bases to trimming and J lost 1 base, with 1 base between them. The CDR3 is 12 residues long. Germline CDR1 reads SEHNR; CDR2 reads FQNEAQ (reference sequence).

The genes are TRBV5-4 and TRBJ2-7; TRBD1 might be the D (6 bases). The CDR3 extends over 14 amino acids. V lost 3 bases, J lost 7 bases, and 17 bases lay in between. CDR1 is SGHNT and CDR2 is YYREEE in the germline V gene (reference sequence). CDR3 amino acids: CASSSPRGLKEQYF. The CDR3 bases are TGTGCCAGCAGCTCCCCCAGGGGCTTGAAAGAGCAGTACTTC. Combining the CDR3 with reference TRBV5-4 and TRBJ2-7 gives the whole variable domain ETGVTQSPTHLIKTRGQQVTLRCSSQSGHNTVSWYQQALGQGPQFIFQYYREEENGRGNFPPRFSGLQFPNYSSELNVNALELDDSALYLCASSSPRGLKEQYFGPGTRLTVT.

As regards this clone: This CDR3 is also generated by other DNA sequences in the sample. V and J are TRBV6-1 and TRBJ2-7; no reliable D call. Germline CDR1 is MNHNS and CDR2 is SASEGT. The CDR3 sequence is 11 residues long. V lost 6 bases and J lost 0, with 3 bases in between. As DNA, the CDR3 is TGTGCCAGCAGATCCTCCTACGAGCAGTACTTC. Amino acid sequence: CASRSSYEQYF.

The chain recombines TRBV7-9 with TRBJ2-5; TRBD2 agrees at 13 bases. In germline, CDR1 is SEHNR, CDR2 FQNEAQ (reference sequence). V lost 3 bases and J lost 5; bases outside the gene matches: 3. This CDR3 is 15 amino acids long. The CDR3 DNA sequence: TGTGCCAGCAGCTTCACTAGCGGGAGGGTGGAGACCCAGTACTTC. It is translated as CASSFTSGRVETQYF.

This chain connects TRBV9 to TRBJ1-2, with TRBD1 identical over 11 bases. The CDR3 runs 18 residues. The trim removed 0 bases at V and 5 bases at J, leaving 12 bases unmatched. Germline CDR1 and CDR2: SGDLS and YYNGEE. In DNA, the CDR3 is TGTGCCAGCAGCGTAGCCGGACAGGGGGCGTTTGACGGGTATGGCTACACCTTC. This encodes CASSVAGQGAFDGYGYTF.

The DNA of the CDR3 is TGTGCCTGGAGTGTATGGGATCAGCCCCAGCATTTT. Translation gives CAWSVWDQPQHF. The chain couples TRBV30 to TRBJ1-5; D is unclear. Trimming shortened V by 0 bases and J by 5 bases, and 5 bases separated the two germline ends. Germline-derived CDR1 and CDR2 are GTSNPN and SVGIG (reference sequence). The CDR3 sequence is 12 residues long.

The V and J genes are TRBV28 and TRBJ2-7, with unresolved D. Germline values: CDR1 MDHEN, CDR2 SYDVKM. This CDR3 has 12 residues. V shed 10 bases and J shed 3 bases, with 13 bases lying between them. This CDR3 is CATVDSYYEQYF. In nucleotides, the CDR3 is TGTGCCACCGTTGACTCGTACTACGAGCAGTACTTC.

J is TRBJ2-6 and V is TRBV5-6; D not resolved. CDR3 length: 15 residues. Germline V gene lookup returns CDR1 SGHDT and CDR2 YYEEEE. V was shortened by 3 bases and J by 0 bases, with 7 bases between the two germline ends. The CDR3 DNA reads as TGTGCCAGCAGCTCCCGGTCCTCTGGGGCCAACGTCCTGACTTTC. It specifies CASSSRSSGANVLTF.

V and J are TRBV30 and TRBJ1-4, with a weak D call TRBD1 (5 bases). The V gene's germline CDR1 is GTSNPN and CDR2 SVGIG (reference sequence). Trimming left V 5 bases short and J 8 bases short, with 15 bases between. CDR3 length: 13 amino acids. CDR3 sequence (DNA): TGTGCCTGGGGGGGGAATTTGGGCGAAAAACTGTTTTTT. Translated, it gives CAWGGNLGEKLFF.

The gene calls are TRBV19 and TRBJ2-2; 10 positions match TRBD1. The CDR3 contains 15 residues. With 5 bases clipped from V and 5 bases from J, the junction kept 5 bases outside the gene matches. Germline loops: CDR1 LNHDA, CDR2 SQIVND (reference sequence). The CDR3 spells CASSVDRGSTGELFF. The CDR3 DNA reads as TGTGCCAGTAGTGTGGACAGGGGGTCAACCGGGGAGCTGTTTTTT.

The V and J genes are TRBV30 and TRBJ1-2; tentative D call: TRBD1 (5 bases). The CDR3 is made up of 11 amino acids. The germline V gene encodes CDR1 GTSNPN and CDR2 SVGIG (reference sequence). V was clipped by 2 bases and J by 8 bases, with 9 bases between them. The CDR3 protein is CAWSPGGGYTF. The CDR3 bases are TGTGCCTGGAGTCCCGGGGGAGGCTACACCTTC.

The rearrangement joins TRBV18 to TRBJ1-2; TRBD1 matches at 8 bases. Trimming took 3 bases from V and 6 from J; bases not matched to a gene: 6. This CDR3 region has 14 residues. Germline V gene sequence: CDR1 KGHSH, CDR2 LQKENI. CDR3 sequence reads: CASSPGQGGDGYTF. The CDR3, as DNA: TGTGCCAGCTCACCCGGACAGGGAGGGGATGGCTACACCTTC.

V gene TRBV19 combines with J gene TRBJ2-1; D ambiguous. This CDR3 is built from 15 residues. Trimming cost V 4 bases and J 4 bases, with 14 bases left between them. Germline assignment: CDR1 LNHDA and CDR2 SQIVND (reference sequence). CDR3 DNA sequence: TGTGCCAGTAGTACCCGGTCAGGCCTATACAATGAGCAGTTCTTC. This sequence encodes CASSTRSGLYNEQFF. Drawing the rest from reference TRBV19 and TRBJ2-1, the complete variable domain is DGGITQSPKYLFRKEGQNVTLSCEQNLNHDAMYWYRQDPGQGLRLIYYSQIVNDFQKGDIAEGYSVSREKKESFPLTVTSAQKNPTAFYLCASSTRSGLYNEQFFGPGTRLTVL.

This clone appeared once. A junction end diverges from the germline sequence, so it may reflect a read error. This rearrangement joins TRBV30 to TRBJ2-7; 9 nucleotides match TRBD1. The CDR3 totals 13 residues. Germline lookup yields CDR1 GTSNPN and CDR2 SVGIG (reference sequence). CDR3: CAWSVTGQGDLHF. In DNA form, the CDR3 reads TGTGCCTGGAGTGTAACGGGACAGGGAGATTTGCACTTC.